This record covers a single TCR beta chain. The data originate from a study of blood T cell repertoires in COVID-19. About the study: The origin of the acute and convalescent COVID-19 samples was the United States, Italy and Spain. PBMCs, B-cell-depleted T cells, or T cells provided the cDNA or gDNA that made up the material.

Study processing details: Estimated nucleated cell counts came from reference gene primer amplification. The repertoire was sequenced with immunoSEQ multiplex PCR; TCRdb's copy has only in-frame clones and lacks some. D and trimming were read from the DNA, whereas the V and J calls and clone size are those reported in that table. The data show roughly 150,000 clones, roughly 81% seen once. Seattle cases were enrolled at active infection and followed longitudinally. This CDR3 is 14 amino acids long. Germline assignment: CDR1 MNHEY and CDR2 SMNVEV (reference sequence). V lost 1 base and J 4 bases, leaving 10 bases between the germline ends.

The sample was peripheral blood. The V call is TRBV27, the J call TRBJ2-5; the D is unclear. This sequence originates from a woman aged 55 to 70 with COVID-19, enrolled during active disease. CDR3 nucleotides: TGTGCCAGCAGTTTATGGGCAGCTTCAGAGACCCAGTACTTC. Translating gives CASSLWAASETQYF.